The 30 T cell receptor beta chains listed next were all sequenced from one sample in a study of memory CD4+ T cells and cytomegalovirus serostatus. TCRdb's copy holds only in-frame clones and misses some; the assay was immunoSEQ multiplex PCR. The table lists around 41,000 clones, about 82% of them singletons. Single viable CD3+CD4+CD8-CD45RO+ cells were sorted as the memory CD4+ T cells. Sequencing was carried out using memory CD4+ T cells from blood. The receptor source for this set is an adult in good health and CMV-seronegative.

The chain couples TRBV30 to TRBJ2-3, with 14 bases lining up with TRBD2. V lost 2 bases, J lost 3 bases, and 10 bases stayed unmatched. The CDR3 consists of 18 residues. Germline CDR1 GTSNPN, CDR2 SVGIG (reference sequence). CDR3 sequence reads: CAWSPSRTSGRWTDTQYF. CDR3 sequence (DNA): TGTGCCTGGAGTCCATCTAGGACTAGCGGGAGGTGGACAGATACGCAGTATTTT.

Written as DNA, the CDR3 is TGTGCCACCAGAGTAGGAATTCTCTCTGGAAACACCATATATTTT. Its translation is CATRVGILSGNTIYF. The rearrangement uses TRBV10-3 and TRBJ1-3; the D is unclear. CDR3 size: 15 residues. V shed 10 bases and J shed 0 bases, with 16 bases lying between them. Germline assignment: CDR1 ENHRY and CDR2 SYGVKD.

This chain links TRBV2 with TRBJ2-1; no definite D call. Trimming stripped 3 bases from V and 8 bases from J, with 5 bases between. This CDR3 comprises 11 residues. Germline V gene sequence: CDR1 SNHLY, CDR2 FYNNEI. The CDR3 sequence: CASSERDEQFF. Written as DNA, the CDR3 is TGTGCCAGCAGTGAGAGAGATGAGCAGTTCTTC.

The chain has TRBV15 and TRBJ2-5; D remains ambiguous. V lost 0 bases and J lost 4, with 15 bases in between. The CDR3 length is 16 residues. CDR1 and CDR2 from the germline V gene are LNHNV and YYDKDF (reference sequence). CDR3 sequence: CATSRDGGALGETQYF. The CDR3 DNA reads as TGTGCCACCAGCAGAGACGGTGGAGCCTTGGGAGAGACCCAGTACTTC.

The chain recombines TRBV4-3 with TRBJ2-7, with D tentatively TRBD2 (6 bases). The ends were cut back, 3 bases at V and 6 bases at J, with 18 bases in the middle. The germline V gene has CDR1 LGHNA and CDR2 YSLEER. CDR3 length: 15 amino acids. The CDR3 DNA follows: TGCGCCAGCAGCCACGAGACTAGTTCCACCCGCGAGCAGTACTTC. Its protein product is CASSHETSSTREQYF.

This rearrangement joins TRBV19 to TRBJ2-7; TRBD1 aligns across 8 bases. Unmatched junction bases numbered 6, after V lost 5 bases and J lost 6 bases. Germline values: CDR1 LNHDA, CDR2 SQIVND (reference sequence). This CDR3 comprises 13 residues. The CDR3 DNA reads TGTGCCAGTAGTCAGGGGGCGCTGCGCGAGCAGTACTTC. It codes for CASSQGALREQYF.

The V gene is TRBV30, the J gene TRBJ2-2; TRBD1 aligns across 7 bases. The V segment lost 8 bases and the J segment 7 bases; nucleotides outside the gene matches: 4. The CDR3 extends over 11 amino acids. Germline-derived CDR1 and CDR2 are GTSNPN and SVGIG (reference sequence). Here the CDR3 DNA reads TGTGCCCAGGGACAGTACGGGGAGCTGTTTTTT. This sequence encodes CAQGQYGELFF.

Only a few counts were recorded for this clone. The gene calls are TRBV9 and TRBJ1-1, with a weak D call TRBD1 (5 bases). CDR1 SGDLS and CDR2 YYNGEE come from the germline V gene. V shed 0 bases and J shed 1 base, with 10 bases lying between them. This CDR3 is 15 amino acids long. The DNA for the CDR3 is TGTGCCAGCAGCGTAGTAGGGACGGCGAACACTGAAGCTTTCTTT. This sequence encodes CASSVVGTANTEAFF.

This clone was counted a few times. Other nucleotide sequences from this sample produce the same CDR3. The chain employs TRBV18 and TRBJ1-2, with 8 bases identical to TRBD1. CDR1 is KGHSH and CDR2 is LQKENI in the germline V gene. The CDR3 has 14 residues. Trimming took 4 bases from V and 3 from J; bases not matched to a gene: 4. The CDR3 DNA reads TGTGCCAGCTCACGGACAGGGCGTGACTATGGCTACACCTTC. It codes for CASSRTGRDYGYTF.

The rearrangement joins TRBV11-2 to TRBJ1-4, with D tentatively TRBD1 (5 bases). CDR3 size: 13 residues. The V end was cut by 4 bases, the J end by 8 bases, with 11 bases between. From germline, CDR1 is SGHAT and CDR2 FQNNGV. Here the CDR3 DNA reads TGTGCCAGCAGCTCCTTTCAGGGAGAAAAACTGTTTTTT. Protein: CASSSFQGEKLFF.

The chain joins TRBV1 to TRBJ2-4; TRBD2, the D gene given by the table, was not confirmed from the DNA. TRBV1 is marked as a pseudogene. The CDR3 consists of 19 residues. The CDR3 spells CTSSQEQLAVNLAKNIQYF. The CDR3 region has the DNA TGCACCAGCAGCCAAGAACAACTAGCGGTTAATCTAGCCAAAAACATTCAGTACTTC.

The chain combines TRBV4-3 with TRBJ1-2; the match to TRBD1 covers 7 bases. This CDR3 region has 17 residues. CDR1 and CDR2 from the germline V gene are LGHNA and YSLEER. Trimming took 3 bases from V and 0 from J; bases not matched to a gene: 10. In nucleotides, the CDR3 is TGCGCCAGCAGCCACCCGGGACAGCGATTAGCTAACTATGGCTACACCTTC. Its translation is CASSHPGQRLANYGYTF.

The genes are TRBV4-3 and TRBJ1-5; no firm D call. Germline-derived CDR1 and CDR2 are LGHNA and YSLEER. The CDR3 covers 16 residues. The germline V and J ends were trimmed by 1 base and 2 bases, with 12 bases remaining between them. In nucleotides, the CDR3 is TGCGCCAGCAGCCAAGCTTGGGGAGAGGGCAATCAGCCCCAGCATTTT. This encodes CASSQAWGEGNQPQHF.

The chain carries TRBV6-6 and TRBJ1-2; no clear D. The CDR3 has 13 residues. CDR1 and CDR2 (germline): MNHNY, SVGAGI (reference sequence). The V gene lost 7 bases and the J gene lost 8 bases, with 17 bases spanning the gap. In DNA form, the CDR3 reads TGTGCCAGCACCCAGAGTGGGGTCTTGGGCTACACCTTC. It yields the protein CASTQSGVLGYTF.

The V and J genes are TRBV7-8 and TRBJ2-7, with TRBD2 matching over 14 bases. The CDR3 extends over 19 amino acids. Losses at the gene ends were 4 bases for V and 2 bases for J; bases not matched to a gene: 13. Germline CDR1 SGHVS, CDR2 FQNEAQ. The CDR3 loop is CASSYPGLAGDETAYEQYF. CDR3 nucleotides: TGTGCCAGCAGCTACCCGGGACTAGCGGGAGATGAAACGGCCTACGAGCAGTACTTC.

The chain is built from TRBV11-2 and TRBJ2-2; TRBD2 is a possible D gene (6 bases). Trimming pared 2 bases from V and 4 bases from J, leaving 11 bases between. The CDR3 is made up of 15 amino acids. Per germline, CDR1 SGHAT and CDR2 FQNNGV. The CDR3 region has the DNA TGTGCCAGCAGCTTAAGCGGGCACATCACCGGGGAGCTGTTTTTT. This translates into CASSLSGHITGELFF. Looking up the rest from reference TRBV11-2 and TRBJ2-2 gives the full variable domain: EAGVAQSPRYKIIEKRQSVAFWCNPISGHATLYWYQQILGQGPKLLIQFQNNGVVDDSQLPKDRFSAERLKGVDSTLKIQPAKLEDSAVYLCASSLSGHITGELFFGEGSRLTVL.

The chain recombines TRBV6-5 with TRBJ2-7, with 7 positions matching TRBD2. The V gene's germline CDR1 is MNHEY and CDR2 SVGAGI. This CDR3 is built from 16 residues. V lost 3 bases, J lost 0 bases, and 8 bases stayed unmatched. This CDR3 reads CASSYIRPSGSYEQYF. The CDR3 nucleotides read TGTGCCAGCAGTTATATTCGTCCTAGCGGCTCCTACGAGCAGTACTTC.

The chain joins TRBV15 to TRBJ2-2, with a tentative D call TRBD2 (5 bases). Trimming removed 0 bases at V and 5 bases at J, with 7 bases between. The CDR3 consists of 14 residues. CDR1 and CDR2 from the germline V gene are LNHNV and YYDKDF (reference sequence). CDR3 nucleotides: TGTGCCACCAGCAGAGACAGACTAACCGGGGAGCTGTTTTTT. This sequence encodes CATSRDRLTGELFF.

The chain carries TRBV5-4 and TRBJ2-3; 7 nucleotides line up with TRBD2. Germline V gene data show CDR1 as SGHNT and CDR2 as YYREEE (reference sequence). Trimming cost V 3 bases and J 5 bases; bases outside gene matches: 9. This CDR3 region has 15 residues. CDR3 loop: CASSSSAGELDTQYF. For the CDR3, the DNA is TGTGCCAGCAGCTCATCTGCGGGAGAGCTAGATACGCAGTATTTT.

The chain couples TRBV7-2 to TRBJ1-3, with 7 bases identical to TRBD1. The CDR3 is made up of 15 amino acids. Germline CDR1 is SGHTA and CDR2 is FQGNSA. With V trimmed by 5 bases and J by 4 bases, 8 bases remained unmatched. CDR3 in amino acids: CASSPPGQRGNTIYF. CDR3 bases: TGTGCCAGCAGCCCCCCGGGACAGCGGGGAAACACCATATATTTT.

This clone has a handful of counts. V and J are TRBV7-2 and TRBJ2-2; no clear D gene. V lost 2 bases and J lost 5, with 6 bases in between. This CDR3 is 13 amino acids long. The germline V gene encodes CDR1 SGHTA and CDR2 FQGNSA. CDR3 in amino acids: CASSLRVTGELFF. The CDR3 DNA follows: TGTGCCAGCAGCTTAAGAGTTACCGGGGAGCTGTTTTTT. Variable domain in full (rest from reference TRBV7-2 and TRBJ2-2): GAGVSQSPSNKVTEKGKDVELRCDPISGHTALYWYRQSLGQGLEFLIYFQGNSAPDKSGLPSDRFSAERTGGSVSTLTIQRTQQEDSAVYLCASSLRVTGELFFGEGSRLTVL.

The chain recombines TRBV30 with TRBJ2-3; TRBD1 is a possible D gene (6 bases). The germline V gene encodes CDR1 GTSNPN and CDR2 SVGIG (reference sequence). The length of the CDR3 is 13 residues. V lost 2 bases and J 1 base, leaving 7 bases between the germline ends. The CDR3 coding sequence is TGTGCCTGGAGTTCAGGGGGCACAGATACGCAGTATTTT. It is translated as CAWSSGGTDTQYF.

This clone was observed a handful of times. The chain recombines TRBV30 with TRBJ1-5; D perhaps matches TRBD1 (5 bases). The V gene lost 4 bases and the J gene lost 10 bases, with 17 bases spanning the gap. This CDR3 is 13 amino acids long. Germline-derived CDR1 and CDR2 are GTSNPN and SVGIG (reference sequence). CDR3 nucleotide sequence: TGTGCCTGGACGCGGGGGTCCAAGGATCCCCAGCATTTT. Encoded protein: CAWTRGSKDPQHF.

This chain connects TRBV9 to TRBJ2-7, with 7 bases lining up with TRBD2. Unmatched junction bases numbered 12, after V lost 3 bases and J lost 6 bases. CDR1 and CDR2 from the germline V gene are SGDLS and YYNGEE. The CDR3 is made up of 15 amino acids. The CDR3 nucleotides read TGTGCCAGCAGCGCCAATCTAGCGGAGGGCGGCGAGCAGTACTTC. Translation gives CASSANLAEGGEQYF.

This chain connects TRBV7-2 to TRBJ2-7, with D perhaps TRBD1 or TRBD2 (5 bases each). V lost 3 bases and J lost 2, with 11 bases in between. The germline CDR1 and CDR2 sequences are SGHTA and FQGNSA. The CDR3 runs 14 residues. In DNA form, the CDR3 reads TGTGCCAGCAGCTTGGGGGTCGCTACCTACGAGCAGTACTTC. Translation gives CASSLGVATYEQYF.

The CDR3 loop reads CASIEDREKREDITGELFF. DNA for the CDR3: TGCGCCAGCATTGAGGACAGGGAAAAGCGGGAGGACATCACCGGGGAGCTGTTTTTT. The chain employs TRBV23-1 and TRBJ2-2; TRBD2 might be the D (9 bases). TRBV23-1 is assigned to the ORF class and has an uncertain function. This CDR3 is built from 19 residues. Trimming removed 7 bases at V and 4 bases at J, with 28 bases between.

This chain joins TRBV5-1 and TRBJ2-2; no definite D call. CDR1 and CDR2 from the germline V gene are SGHRS and YFSETQ. Trimming left V 0 bases short and J 6 bases short, with 15 bases between. The CDR3 spans 16 residues. The CDR3, as DNA: TGCGCCAGCAGCTTGGCCCAGTCCCCAGTCTCCGGGGAGCTGTTTTTT. Translated: CASSLAQSPVSGELFF. The complete variable domain, with remaining parts taken from reference TRBV5-1 and TRBJ2-2, reads KAGVTQTPRYLIKTRGQQVTLSCSPISGHRSVSWYQQTPGQGLQFLFEYFSETQRNKGNFPGRFSGRQFSNSRSEMNVSTLELGDSALYLCASSLAQSPVSGELFFGEGSRLTVL.

The rearrangement uses TRBV10-3 and TRBJ1-5, with D possibly matching TRBD1 (6 bases). The germline CDR1 and CDR2 sequences are ENHRY and SYGVKD. V lost 11 bases and J 3 bases, leaving 11 bases between the germline ends. The CDR3 has 12 amino acids. CDR3 nucleotides: TGTGCCGTACAGGGTAACAATCAGCCCCAGCATTTT. It encodes CAVQGNNQPQHF.

This chain links TRBV29-1 with TRBJ1-4; TRBD1 might be the D (6 bases). Trimming stripped 6 bases from V and 5 bases from J, with 16 bases between. This CDR3 has 14 residues. Germline V gene sequence: CDR1 SQVTM, CDR2 ANQGSEA. CDR3 sequence: CSVADTGHNEKLFF. The CDR3 DNA sequence: TGCAGCGTGGCCGATACAGGGCACAATGAAAAACTGTTTTTT.

This chain links TRBV28 with TRBJ2-7, with TRBD2 matching over 7 bases. Unmatched junction bases numbered 7, after V lost 2 bases and J lost 6 bases. This CDR3 contains 14 residues. Germline V gene data show CDR1 as MDHEN and CDR2 as SYDVKM. The CDR3 nucleotides are TGTGCCAGCAGTTTAACCGGGAGGCCACCCGAGCAGTACTTC. It is translated as CASSLTGRPPEQYF.